This T cell receptor (beta chain) was sequenced in a study of shared clonotypes between healthy human individuals. The study, taken as a whole, reports: Only a few donors were included, so the genetic and exposure-history diversity represented was limited. An anticipated effect of sequencing depth on clonotype sharing among donors was recognized.

Donors were healthy HIV-negative adults without recently reported acute infections or vaccinations. For each subset, genomic DNA was distributed in equal portions over several immunoSEQ plates. Sequencing used immunoSEQ multiplex PCR; TCRdb keeps in-frame clones, though not all of them. The sample gives roughly 450,000 clones, about four fifths of which show up once; 10% to 15% is in the top ten. With V trimmed by 6 bases and J by 6 bases, 9 bases remained unmatched. Germline loops: CDR1 MNHEY, CDR2 SVGAGI. This CDR3 is 14 amino acids long. Points on this clone: As yet, its antigen is unknown.

Sequencing input: PBMCs. The chain employs TRBV6-5 and TRBJ2-7; 9 bases match TRBD2. The receptor was isolated from a middle-aged woman in good health. Some clones in this sample may be carry-over from other donors' samples. The CDR3 loop is CASSLLAGEGEQYF. As DNA, the CDR3 is TGTGCCAGCAGCCTATTAGCGGGAGAGGGCGAGCAGTACTTC.